This T cell receptor beta chain was captured by sequencing in a study of T-cell memory formation after mild COVID-19. Study summary: TCR clusters largely stayed donor specific.

This clonotype was counted between two and nine times. A single record per CDR3 protein comes from TCRdb applying MiXCR to the 5' RACE reads. The data show 90,000 to 120,000 distinct CDR3 sequences, 15% to 20% seen once. The CDR3 spans 15 residues. Germline V lookup: CDR1 MNHEY, CDR2 SVGEGT. V was shortened by 5 bases and J by 7 bases, with 17 bases between the two germline ends. Material: PBMCs or a T cell subset sorted from them (not recorded which). The source of this sequence is a man between 18 and 29 years old who had mild COVID-19 (a few samples of this study predate the infection). Cell type and time point are not known. V and J are TRBV6-2 or TRBV6-3 and TRBJ2-2, with D tentatively TRBD1 or TRBD2 (6 bases each). CDR3 DNA sequence: TGTGCCAGCAGTCCCGGCCGGGGGCTTAACGGGGAGCTGTTTTTT. Its protein product is CASSPGRGLNGELFF.